The clone carrying this T cell receptor (beta chain) was observed a single time. Antigen unknown. The data originate from a study of shared clonotypes between healthy human individuals. Findings of the study overall: Tissue TCR repertoires likely differ from these blood-only repertoires. Inspection by rarefaction showed sorted-subset sequencing to be incomplete despite large depth.

The CDR3 length is 12 residues. V was cut by 9 bases and J by 10 bases, with 16 bases left in between. The V gene's germline CDR1 is MNHEY and CDR2 SVGAGI. Genomic DNA of every subset was divided equally among multiple immunoSEQ plates. Clones were read by immunoSEQ multiplex PCR, and TCRdb kept only the in-frame ones, dropping some. The profile shows more than 2,000,000 clones, more than 90% of them singletons. Every donor was a Caucasian adult from Nashville, Tennessee. The sequencing input was naive CD4+ T cells sorted from blood. The sample's subset: CD45RA+ positively selected. The origin of this receptor is a man younger than 35 in good health. This chain links TRBV6-5 with TRBJ2-1; D is perhaps TRBD1 (6 bases). In nucleotides, the CDR3 is TGTGCCAGTGGCCAGGGGATAGGCGAGCAGTTCTTC. This codes for CASGQGIGEQFF.